This TCR beta chain derives from a study of blood T cell repertoires in COVID-19. Study in general: Both acute and convalescent COVID-19 samples were obtained from the United States, Italy and Spain.

TCRdb keeps only in-frame clones here, not all; method: immunoSEQ multiplex PCR. This sample carries 200,000 to 250,000 clones, just under 90% of them seen once, and the ten largest clones take 2% to 3%. The CDR3 covers 15 residues. V lost 3 bases and J lost 11; bases outside the gene matches: 11. From germline, CDR1 is SGDLS and CDR2 YYNGEE. Seattle patient enrollment occurred during active infection, with longitudinal follow-up thereafter. This chain connects TRBV9 to TRBJ2-5, with 12 bases that match TRBD2. The TCR was taken from a young man with COVID-19, enrolled during active disease. Sequencing used peripheral blood. This chain's CDR3 is CASSAAAGLAGAQYF. Here the CDR3 DNA reads TGTGCCAGCAGCGCAGCCGCGGGACTAGCGGGTGCTCAGTACTTC.